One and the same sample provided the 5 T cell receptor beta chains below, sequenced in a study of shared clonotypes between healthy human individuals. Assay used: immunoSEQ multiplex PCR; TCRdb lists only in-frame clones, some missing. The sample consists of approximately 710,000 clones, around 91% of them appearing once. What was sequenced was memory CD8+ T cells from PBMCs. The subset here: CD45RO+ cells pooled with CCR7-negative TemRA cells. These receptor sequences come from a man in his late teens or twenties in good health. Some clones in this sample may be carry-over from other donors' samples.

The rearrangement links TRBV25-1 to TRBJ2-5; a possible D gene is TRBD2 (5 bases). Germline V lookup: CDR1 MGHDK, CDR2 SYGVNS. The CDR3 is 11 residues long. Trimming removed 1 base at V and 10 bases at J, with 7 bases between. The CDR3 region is CASSEWTDQYF. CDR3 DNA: TGTGCCAGCAGTGAATGGACTGACCAGTACTTC.

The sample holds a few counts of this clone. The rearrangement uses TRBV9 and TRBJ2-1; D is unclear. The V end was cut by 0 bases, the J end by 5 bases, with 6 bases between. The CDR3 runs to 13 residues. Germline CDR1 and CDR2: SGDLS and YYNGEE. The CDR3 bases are TGTGCCAGCAGCGTAGGCGTCAACAATGAGCAGTTCTTC. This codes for CASSVGVNNEQFF.

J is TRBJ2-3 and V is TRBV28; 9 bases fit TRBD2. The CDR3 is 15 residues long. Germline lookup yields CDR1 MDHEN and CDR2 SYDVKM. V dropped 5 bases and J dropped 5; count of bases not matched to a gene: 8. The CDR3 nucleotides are TGTGCCAGCAGTGTACGAGGACTAGCGCGAGATACGCAGTATTTT. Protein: CASSVRGLARDTQYF. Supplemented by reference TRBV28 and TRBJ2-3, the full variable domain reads DVKVTQSSRYLVKRTGEKVFLECVQDMDHENMFWYRQDPGLGLRLIYFSYDVKMKEKGDIPEGYSVSREKKERFSLILESASTNQTSMYLCASSVRGLARDTQYFGPGTRLTVL.

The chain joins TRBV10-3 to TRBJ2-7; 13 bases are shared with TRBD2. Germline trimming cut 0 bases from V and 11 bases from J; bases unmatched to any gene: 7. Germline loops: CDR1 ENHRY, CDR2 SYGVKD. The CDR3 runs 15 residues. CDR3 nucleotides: TGTGCCATCAGTGAGTCGTCCACTAGCGGGAGGGGGGAGTACTTC. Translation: CAISESSTSGRGEYF.

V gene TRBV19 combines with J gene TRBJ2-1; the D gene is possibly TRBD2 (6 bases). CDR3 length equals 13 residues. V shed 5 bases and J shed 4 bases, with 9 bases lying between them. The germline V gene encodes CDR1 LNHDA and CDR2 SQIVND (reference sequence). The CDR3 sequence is CASSPRGYNEQFF. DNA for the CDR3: TGTGCCAGTAGTCCCCGGGGGTACAATGAGCAGTTCTTC.